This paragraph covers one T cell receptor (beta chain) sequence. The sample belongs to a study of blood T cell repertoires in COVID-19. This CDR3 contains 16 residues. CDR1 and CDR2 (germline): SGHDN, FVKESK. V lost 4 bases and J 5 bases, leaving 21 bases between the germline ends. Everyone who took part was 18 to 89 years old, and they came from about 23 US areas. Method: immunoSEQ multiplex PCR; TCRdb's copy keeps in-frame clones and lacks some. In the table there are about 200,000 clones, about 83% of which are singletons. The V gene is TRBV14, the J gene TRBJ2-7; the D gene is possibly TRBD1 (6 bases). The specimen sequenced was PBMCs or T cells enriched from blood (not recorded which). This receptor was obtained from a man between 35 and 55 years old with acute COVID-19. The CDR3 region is CASSLFPTGHRDEQYF. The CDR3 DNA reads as TGTGCCAGCAGCCTTTTCCCAACAGGGCATAGGGACGAGCAGTACTTC.